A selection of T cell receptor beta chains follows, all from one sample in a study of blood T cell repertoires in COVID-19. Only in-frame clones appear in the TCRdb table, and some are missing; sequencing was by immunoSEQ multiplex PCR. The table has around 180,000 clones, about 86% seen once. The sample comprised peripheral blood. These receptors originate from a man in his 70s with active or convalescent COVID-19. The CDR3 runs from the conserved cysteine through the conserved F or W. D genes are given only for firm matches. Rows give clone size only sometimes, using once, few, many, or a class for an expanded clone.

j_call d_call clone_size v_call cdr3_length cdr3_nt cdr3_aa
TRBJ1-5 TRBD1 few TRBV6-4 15 TGTGCCAGCAGCCCCGGGACAGGGGGCAATCAGCCCCAGCATTTT CASSPGTGGNQPQHF
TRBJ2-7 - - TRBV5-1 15 TGCGCCAGCAGCTTGGACAGAAAGAGCTCCTACGAGCAGTACTTC CASSLDRKSSYEQYF
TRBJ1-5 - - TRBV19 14 TGTGCCAGTAGTATAGATCGGGGGATTCAGCCCCAGCATTTT CASSIDRGIQPQHF
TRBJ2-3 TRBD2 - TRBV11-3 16 TGTGCCAGCAGCTCCGGGGGGACTAGCGGGGCAGATACGCAGTATTTT CASSSGGTSGADTQYF
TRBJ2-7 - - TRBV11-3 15 TGTGCCAGCAGCCCGGGCGACAGGCGCTCGGGGGAGCAGTACTTC CASSPGDRRSGEQYF
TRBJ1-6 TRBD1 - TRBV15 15 TGTGCCACCAGCTTCGCCGGGACAGGGTATTCACCCCTCCACTTT CATSFAGTGYSPLHF
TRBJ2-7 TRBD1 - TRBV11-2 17 TGTGCCAGCAGGGCTATGAGCGGACAGGGAGCCTCCTACGAGCAGTACTTC CASRAMSGQGASYEQYF
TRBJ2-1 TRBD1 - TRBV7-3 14 TGTGCCAGCAGCTTGGGGACAGGGGCTACGGGGCAGTTCTTC CASSLGTGATGQFF
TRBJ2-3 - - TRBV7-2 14 TGTGCCAGCAAGGGGCTCCGGGGCACAGATACGCAGTATTTT CASKGLRGTDTQYF
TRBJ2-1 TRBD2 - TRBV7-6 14 TGTGCCAGCAGCCCTAGCGGGAGGTACAATGAGCAGTTCTTC CASSPSGRYNEQFF
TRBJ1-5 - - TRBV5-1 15 TGCGCCAGCAGCCCATACCAGGGATTCAATCAGCCCCAGCATTTT CASSPYQGFNQPQHF
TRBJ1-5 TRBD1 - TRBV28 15 TGTGCCAGCAGTTTCGGGGACAGGGGCATAAGGGCCCAGCATTTT CASSFGDRGIRAQHF
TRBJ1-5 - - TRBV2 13 TGTGCCAGCAGTGACAGGGGCGGCCAGCCCCAGCATTTT CASSDRGGQPQHF
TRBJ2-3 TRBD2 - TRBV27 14 TGTGCCAGCAGGATCGCGGGAGTCACAGATACGCAGTATTTT CASRIAGVTDTQYF
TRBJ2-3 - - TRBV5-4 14 TGTGCCAGCAGCCTGGGGGCACCCACAGATACGCAGTATTTT CASSLGAPTDTQYF
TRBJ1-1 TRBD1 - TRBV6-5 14 TGTGCCAGCACCAACACAGGGGGTACCACTGAAGCTTTCTTT CASTNTGGTTEAFF
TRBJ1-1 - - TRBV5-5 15 TGTGCCAGCAGCTTTATCAGGGGAAGAGACACTGAAGCTTTCTTT CASSFIRGRDTEAFF
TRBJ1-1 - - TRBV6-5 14 TGTGCCAGCAGTTACTCGAGACACCGCACTGAAGCTTTCTTT CASSYSRHRTEAFF
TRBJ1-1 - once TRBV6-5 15 TGTGCCAGCAGTTACTCGCGGCAGGGTGGGGCTGAAGCTTTCTTT CASSYSRQGGAEAFF
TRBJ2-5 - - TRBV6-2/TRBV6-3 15 TGTGCCAGCACCCCTGCCGGACAGCTACAAGAGACCCAGTACTTC CASTPAGQLQETQYF
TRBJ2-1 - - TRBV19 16 TGTGCCAGTAGTATAGGCTACAGGGTAGCCTACAATGAGCAGTTCTTC CASSIGYRVAYNEQFF
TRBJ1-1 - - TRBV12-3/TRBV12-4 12 TGTGCCAGCAGTTTACAAAACACTGAAGCTTTCTTT CASSLQNTEAFF
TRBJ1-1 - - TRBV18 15 TGTGCCAGCTCACCACGGGGAGGGGTAGGGACTGAAGCTTTCTTT CASSPRGGVGTEAFF
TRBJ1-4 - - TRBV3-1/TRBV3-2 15 TGTGCCAGCAGCCAAGTTCCAGGGAGGAGTGAAAAACTGTTTTTT CASSQVPGRSEKLFF
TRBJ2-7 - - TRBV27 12 TGTGCCAGCAGTACACAGGGCTACGAGCAGTACTTC CASSTQGYEQYF
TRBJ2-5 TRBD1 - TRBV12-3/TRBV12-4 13 TGTGCCAGCAGTGGGACAGGGAGAGAGACCCAGTACTTC CASSGTGRETQYF
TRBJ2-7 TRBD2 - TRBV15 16 TGTGCCACCAGCAGAGGGACTAGCGACAGATCCTACGAGCAGTACTTC CATSRGTSDRSYEQYF